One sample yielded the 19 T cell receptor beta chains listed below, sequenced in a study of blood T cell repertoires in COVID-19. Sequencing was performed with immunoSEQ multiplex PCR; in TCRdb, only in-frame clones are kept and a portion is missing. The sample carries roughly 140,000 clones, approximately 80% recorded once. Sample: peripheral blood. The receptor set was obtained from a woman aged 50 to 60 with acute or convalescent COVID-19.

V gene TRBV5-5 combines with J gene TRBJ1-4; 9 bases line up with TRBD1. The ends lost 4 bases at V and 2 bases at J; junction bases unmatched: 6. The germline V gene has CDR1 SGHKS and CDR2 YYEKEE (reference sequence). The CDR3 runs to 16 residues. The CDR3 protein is CASSGGQGHTNEKLFF. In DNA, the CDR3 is TGTGCCAGCAGCGGCGGACAGGGGCACACTAATGAAAAACTGTTTTTT.

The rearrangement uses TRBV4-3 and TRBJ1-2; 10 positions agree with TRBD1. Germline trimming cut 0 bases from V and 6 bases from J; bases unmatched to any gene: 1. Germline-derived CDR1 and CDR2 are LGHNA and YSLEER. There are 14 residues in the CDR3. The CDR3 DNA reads TGCGCCAGCAGCCAAGAGACAGGGGGCCATGGCTACACCTTC. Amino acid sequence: CASSQETGGHGYTF.

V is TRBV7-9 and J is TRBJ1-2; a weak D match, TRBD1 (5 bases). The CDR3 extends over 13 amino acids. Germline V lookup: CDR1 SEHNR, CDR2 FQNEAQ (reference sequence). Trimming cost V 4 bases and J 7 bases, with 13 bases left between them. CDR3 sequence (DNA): TGTGCCAGCAGCTGGGGCGGGGGGTCTGGCTACACCTTC. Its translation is CASSWGGGSGYTF.

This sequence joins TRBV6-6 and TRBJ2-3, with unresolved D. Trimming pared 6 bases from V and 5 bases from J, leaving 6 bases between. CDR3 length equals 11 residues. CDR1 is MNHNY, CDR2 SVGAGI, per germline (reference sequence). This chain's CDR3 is CASSPRDTQYF. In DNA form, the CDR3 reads TGTGCCAGCAGCCCCCGAGATACGCAGTATTTT.

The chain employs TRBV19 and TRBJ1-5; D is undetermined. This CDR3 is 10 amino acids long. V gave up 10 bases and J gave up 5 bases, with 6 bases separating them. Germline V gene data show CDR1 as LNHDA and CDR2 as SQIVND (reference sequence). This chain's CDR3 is CATGYQPQHF. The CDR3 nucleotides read TGTGCCACAGGTTATCAGCCCCAGCATTTT.

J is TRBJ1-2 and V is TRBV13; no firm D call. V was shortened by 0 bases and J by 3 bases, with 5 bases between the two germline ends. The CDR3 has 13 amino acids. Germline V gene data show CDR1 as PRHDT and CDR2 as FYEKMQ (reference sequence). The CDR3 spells CASSLGGYYGYTF. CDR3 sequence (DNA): TGTGCCAGCAGCTTAGGCGGGTACTATGGCTACACCTTC.

CDR3 sequence reads: CASSSGTRRVETQYF. Written as DNA, the CDR3 is TGTGCCAGCTCCTCCGGGACCCGGAGGGTAGAGACCCAGTACTTC. The genes are TRBV25-1 and TRBJ2-5, with D possibly matching TRBD2 (6 bases). The CDR3 is 15 residues long. Germline CDR1 and CDR2: MGHDK and SYGVNS. The V and J ends lost 8 bases and 4 bases respectively, with 20 bases between them.

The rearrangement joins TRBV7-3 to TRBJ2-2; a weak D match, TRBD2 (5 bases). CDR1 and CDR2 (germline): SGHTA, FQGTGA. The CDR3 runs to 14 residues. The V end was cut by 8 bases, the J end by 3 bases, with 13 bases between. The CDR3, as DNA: TGTGCCAGCGGCCCGGGAATAGACACCGGGGAGCTGTTTTTT. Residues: CASGPGIDTGELFF.

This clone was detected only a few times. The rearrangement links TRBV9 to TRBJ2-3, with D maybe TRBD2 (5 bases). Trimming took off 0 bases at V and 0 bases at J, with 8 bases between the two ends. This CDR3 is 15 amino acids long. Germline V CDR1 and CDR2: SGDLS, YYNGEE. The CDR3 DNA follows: TGTGCCAGCAGCGTAGGGGAGCAGAGCACAGATACGCAGTATTTT. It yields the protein CASSVGEQSTDTQYF.

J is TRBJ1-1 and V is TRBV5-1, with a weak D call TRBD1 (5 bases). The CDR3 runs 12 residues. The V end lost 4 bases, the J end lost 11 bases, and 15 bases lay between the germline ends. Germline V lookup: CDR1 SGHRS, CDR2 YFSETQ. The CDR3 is CASSPLGRGAFF. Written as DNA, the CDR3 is TGCGCCAGCAGCCCGCTGGGCCGGGGGGCTTTCTTT.

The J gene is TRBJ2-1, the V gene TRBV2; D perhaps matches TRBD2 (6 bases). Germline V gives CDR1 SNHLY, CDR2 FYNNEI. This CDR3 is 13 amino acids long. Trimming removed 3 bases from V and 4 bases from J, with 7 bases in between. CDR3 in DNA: TGTGCCAGCAGTGAGGAGGGGTACAATGAGCAGTTCTTC. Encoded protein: CASSEEGYNEQFF.

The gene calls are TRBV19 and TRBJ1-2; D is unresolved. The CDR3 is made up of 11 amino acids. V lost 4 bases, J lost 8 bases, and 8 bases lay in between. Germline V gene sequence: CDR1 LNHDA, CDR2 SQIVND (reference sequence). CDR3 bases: TGTGCCAGTAGTACCCCCCGGGGCTACACCTTC. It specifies CASSTPRGYTF.

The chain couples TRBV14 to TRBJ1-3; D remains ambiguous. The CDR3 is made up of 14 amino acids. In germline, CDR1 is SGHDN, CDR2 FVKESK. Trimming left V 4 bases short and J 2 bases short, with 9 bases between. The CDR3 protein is CASSPSIPGNTIYF. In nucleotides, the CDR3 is TGTGCCAGCAGCCCTAGTATCCCTGGAAACACCATATATTTT. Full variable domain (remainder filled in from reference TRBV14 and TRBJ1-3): EAGVTQFPSHSVIEKGQTVTLRCDPISGHDNLYWYRRVMGKEIKFLLHFVKESKQDESGMPNNRFLAERTGGTYSTLKVQPAELEDSGVYFCASSPSIPGNTIYFGEGSWLTVV.

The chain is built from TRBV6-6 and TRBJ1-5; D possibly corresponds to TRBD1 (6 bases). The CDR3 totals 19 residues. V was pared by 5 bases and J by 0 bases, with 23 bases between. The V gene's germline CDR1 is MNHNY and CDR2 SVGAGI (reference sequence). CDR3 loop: CASSHRRRGVRGSNQPQHF. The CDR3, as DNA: TGTGCCAGCAGTCACCGGCGAAGGGGAGTCAGGGGTAGCAATCAGCCCCAGCATTTT.

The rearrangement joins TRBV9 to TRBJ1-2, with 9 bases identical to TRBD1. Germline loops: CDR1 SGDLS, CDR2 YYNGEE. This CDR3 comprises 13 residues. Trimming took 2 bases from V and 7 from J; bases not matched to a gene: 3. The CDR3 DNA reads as TGTGCCAGCAGCGTTACAGGGGGCACTGGCTACACCTTC. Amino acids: CASSVTGGTGYTF. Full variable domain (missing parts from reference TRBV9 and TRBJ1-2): DSGVTQTPKHLITATGQRVTLRCSPRSGDLSVYWYQQSLDQGLQFLIQYYNGEERAKGNILERFSAQQFPDLHSELNLSSLELGDSALYFCASSVTGGTGYTFGSGTRLTVV.

The CDR3 coding sequence is TGTGCCAGTAGTATAGGGGGACAACACTCACCCCTCCACTTT. Amino acid sequence: CASSIGGQHSPLHF. The rearrangement joins TRBV19 to TRBJ1-6; D may be TRBD1 (6 bases). Trimming took off 1 base at V and 10 bases at J, with 11 bases between the two ends. Germline V gives CDR1 LNHDA, CDR2 SQIVND (reference sequence). The CDR3 covers 14 residues.

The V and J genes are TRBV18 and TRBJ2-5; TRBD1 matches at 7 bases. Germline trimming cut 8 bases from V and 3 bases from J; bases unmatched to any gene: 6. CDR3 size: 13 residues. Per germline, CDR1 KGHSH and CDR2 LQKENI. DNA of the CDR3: TGTGCCAGCGCGACAGGGCGGGAAGAGACCCAGTACTTC. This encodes CASATGREETQYF.

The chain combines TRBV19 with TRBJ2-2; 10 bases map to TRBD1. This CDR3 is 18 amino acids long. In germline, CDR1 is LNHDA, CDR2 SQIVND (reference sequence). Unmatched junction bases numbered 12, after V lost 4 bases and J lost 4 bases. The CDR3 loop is CASSTEGQGNGATGELFF. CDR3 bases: TGTGCCAGTAGTACCGAGGGACAGGGGAACGGGGCCACCGGGGAGCTGTTTTTT.

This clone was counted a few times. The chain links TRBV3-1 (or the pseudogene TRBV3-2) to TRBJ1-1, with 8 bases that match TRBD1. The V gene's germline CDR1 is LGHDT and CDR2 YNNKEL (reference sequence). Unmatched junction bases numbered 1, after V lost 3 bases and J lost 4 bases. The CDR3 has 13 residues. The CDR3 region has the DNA TGTGCCAGCAGCCAGACAGGGGCCACTGAAGCTTTCTTT. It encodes CASSQTGATEAFF.